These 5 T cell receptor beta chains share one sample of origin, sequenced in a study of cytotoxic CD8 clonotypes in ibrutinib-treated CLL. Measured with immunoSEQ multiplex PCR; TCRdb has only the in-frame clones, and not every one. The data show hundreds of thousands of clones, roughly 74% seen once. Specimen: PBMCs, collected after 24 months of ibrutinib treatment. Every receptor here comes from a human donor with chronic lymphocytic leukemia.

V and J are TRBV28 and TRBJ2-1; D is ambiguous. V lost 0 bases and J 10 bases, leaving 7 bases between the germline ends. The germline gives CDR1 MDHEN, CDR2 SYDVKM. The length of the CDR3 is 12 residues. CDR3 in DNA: TGTGCCAGCAGTTTATGGCAGGTCGAGCAGTTCTTC. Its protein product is CASSLWQVEQFF.

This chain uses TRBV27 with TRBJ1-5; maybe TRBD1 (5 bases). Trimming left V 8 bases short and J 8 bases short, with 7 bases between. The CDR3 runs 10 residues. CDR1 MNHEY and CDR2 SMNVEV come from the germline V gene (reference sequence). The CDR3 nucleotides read TGTGCCAGCGGGGCCAAGCCCCAGCATTTT. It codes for CASGAKPQHF.

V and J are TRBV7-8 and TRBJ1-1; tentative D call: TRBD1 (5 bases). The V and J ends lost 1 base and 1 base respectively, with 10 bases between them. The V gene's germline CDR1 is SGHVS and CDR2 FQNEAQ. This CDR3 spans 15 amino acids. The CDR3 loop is CASSLEGTGNTEAFF. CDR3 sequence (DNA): TGTGCCAGCAGCTTAGAAGGGACGGGGAACACTGAAGCTTTCTTT.

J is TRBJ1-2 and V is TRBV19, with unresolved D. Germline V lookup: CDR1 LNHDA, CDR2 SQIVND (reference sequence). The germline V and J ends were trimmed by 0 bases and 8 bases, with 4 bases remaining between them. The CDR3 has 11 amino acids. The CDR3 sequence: CASSIEEGYTF. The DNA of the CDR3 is TGTGCCAGTAGTATAGAAGAGGGCTACACCTTC. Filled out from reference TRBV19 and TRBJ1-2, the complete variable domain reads DGGITQSPKYLFRKEGQNVTLSCEQNLNHDAMYWYRQDPGQGLRLIYYSQIVNDFQKGDIAEGYSVSREKKESFPLTVTSAQKNPTAFYLCASSIEEGYTFGSGTRLTVV.

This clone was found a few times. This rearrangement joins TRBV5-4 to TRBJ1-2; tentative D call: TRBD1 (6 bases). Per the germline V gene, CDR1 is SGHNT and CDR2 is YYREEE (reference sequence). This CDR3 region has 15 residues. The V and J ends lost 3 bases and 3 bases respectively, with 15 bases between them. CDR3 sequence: CASSSKNRVDYGYTF. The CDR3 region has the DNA TGTGCCAGCAGCTCGAAAAACAGGGTAGACTATGGCTACACCTTC.